In this sample, the clone carrying this TCR beta chain turned up a few times. Assay: immunoSEQ multiplex PCR; the TCRdb copy retains only in-frame clones and omits some. The sample lists about 97,000 clones, approximately 82% occurring once. The sample belongs to a study of blood T cell repertoires in COVID-19. Study information: The origin of the acute and convalescent COVID-19 samples was the United States, Italy and Spain.

With 1 base removed from V and 6 bases from J, the gap between germline ends came to 19 bases. Germline V gene sequence: CDR1 SEHNR, CDR2 FQNEAQ (reference sequence). This CDR3 has 17 residues. The chain uses TRBV7-9 and TRBJ2-1; perhaps TRBD2 as D (5 bases). The source is a man in his 60s with active or convalescent COVID-19. The sequenced sample consisted of peripheral blood. In DNA form, the CDR3 reads TGTGCCAGCAGCTTAGACGGTGAGGGCGCATCCCTCAATGAGCAGTTCTTC. The encoded protein is CASSLDGEGASLNEQFF.